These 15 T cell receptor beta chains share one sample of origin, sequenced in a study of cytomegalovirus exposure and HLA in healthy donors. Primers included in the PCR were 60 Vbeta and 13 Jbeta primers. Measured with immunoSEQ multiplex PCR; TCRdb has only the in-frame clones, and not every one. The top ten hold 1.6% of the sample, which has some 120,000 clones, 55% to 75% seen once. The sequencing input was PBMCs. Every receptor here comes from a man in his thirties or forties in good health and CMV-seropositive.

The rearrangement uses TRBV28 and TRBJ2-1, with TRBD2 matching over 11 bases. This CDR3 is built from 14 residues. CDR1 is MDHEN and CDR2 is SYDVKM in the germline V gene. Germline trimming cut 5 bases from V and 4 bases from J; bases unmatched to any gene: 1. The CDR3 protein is CASSPSGGYNEQFF. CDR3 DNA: TGTGCCAGCAGTCCTAGCGGGGGGTACAATGAGCAGTTCTTC.

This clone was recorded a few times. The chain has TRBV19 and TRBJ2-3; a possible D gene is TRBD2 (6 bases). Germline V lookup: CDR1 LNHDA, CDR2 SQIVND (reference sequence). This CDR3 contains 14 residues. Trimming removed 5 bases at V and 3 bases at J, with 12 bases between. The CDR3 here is CASSRGFRTDTQYF. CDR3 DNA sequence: TGTGCCAGTAGTCGGGGGTTTCGGACAGATACGCAGTATTTT.

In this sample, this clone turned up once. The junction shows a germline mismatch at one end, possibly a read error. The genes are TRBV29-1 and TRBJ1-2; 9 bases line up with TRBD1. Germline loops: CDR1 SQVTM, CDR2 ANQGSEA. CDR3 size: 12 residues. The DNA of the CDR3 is TGCGGCGTTACGCGGACAGGGGAGGGCTACACCTTC. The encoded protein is CGVTRTGEGYTF.

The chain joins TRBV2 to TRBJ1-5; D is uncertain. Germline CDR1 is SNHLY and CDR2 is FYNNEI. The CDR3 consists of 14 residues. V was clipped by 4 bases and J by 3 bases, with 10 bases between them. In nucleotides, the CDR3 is TGTGCCAGCAGTGTGGGCCAAAACAATCAGCCCCAGCATTTT. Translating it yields CASSVGQNNQPQHF.

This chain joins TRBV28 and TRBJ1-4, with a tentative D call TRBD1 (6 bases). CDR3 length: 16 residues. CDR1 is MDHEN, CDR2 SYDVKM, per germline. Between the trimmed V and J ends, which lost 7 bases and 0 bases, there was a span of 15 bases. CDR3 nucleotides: TGTGCCAGCATGGACAGAATTAGAGCAACTAATGAAAAACTGTTTTTT. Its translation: CASMDRIRATNEKLFF.

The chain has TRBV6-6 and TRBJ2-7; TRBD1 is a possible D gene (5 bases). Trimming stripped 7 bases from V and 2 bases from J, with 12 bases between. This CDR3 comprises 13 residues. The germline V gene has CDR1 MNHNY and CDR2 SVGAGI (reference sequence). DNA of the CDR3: TGTGCCAGCACAGGGTATAGGGCCTACGAGCAGTACTTC. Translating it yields CASTGYRAYEQYF.

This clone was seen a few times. DNA for the CDR3: TGCGCCAGCAGTGTCTGTGGCAGGTCGAGCTACGAGCAGTACTTC. Translation: CASSVCGRSSYEQYF. V gene TRBV10-1 combines with J gene TRBJ2-7; D is unclear. In germline, CDR1 is WNHNN, CDR2 SYGVQD (reference sequence). V was trimmed by 4 bases and J by 3 bases, leaving 16 bases between them. The CDR3 extends over 15 amino acids.

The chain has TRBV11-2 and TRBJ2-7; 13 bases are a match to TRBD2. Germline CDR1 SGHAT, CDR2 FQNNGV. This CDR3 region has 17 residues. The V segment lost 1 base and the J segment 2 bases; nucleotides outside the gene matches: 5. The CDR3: CASSLVPGTSGAYEQYF. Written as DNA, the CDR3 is TGTGCCAGCAGCTTAGTCCCCGGGACTAGCGGGGCCTACGAGCAGTACTTC. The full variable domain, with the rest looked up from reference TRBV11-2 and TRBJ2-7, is EAGVAQSPRYKIIEKRQSVAFWCNPISGHATLYWYQQILGQGPKLLIQFQNNGVVDDSQLPKDRFSAERLKGVDSTLKIQPAKLEDSAVYLCASSLVPGTSGAYEQYFGPGTRLTVT.

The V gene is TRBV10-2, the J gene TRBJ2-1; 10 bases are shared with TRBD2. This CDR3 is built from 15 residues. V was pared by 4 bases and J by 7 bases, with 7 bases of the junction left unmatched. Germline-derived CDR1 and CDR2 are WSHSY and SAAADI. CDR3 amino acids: CASSAGSGRGNEQFF. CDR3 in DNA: TGCGCCAGCAGTGCTGGAAGCGGGAGGGGGAATGAGCAGTTCTTC.

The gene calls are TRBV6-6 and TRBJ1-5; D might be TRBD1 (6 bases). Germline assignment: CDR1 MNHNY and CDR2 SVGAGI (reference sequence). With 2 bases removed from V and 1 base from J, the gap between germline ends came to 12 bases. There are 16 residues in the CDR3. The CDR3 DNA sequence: TGTGCCAGCAGTTACCCCCGGGACATAAGCAATCAGCCCCAGCATTTT. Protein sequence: CASSYPRDISNQPQHF.

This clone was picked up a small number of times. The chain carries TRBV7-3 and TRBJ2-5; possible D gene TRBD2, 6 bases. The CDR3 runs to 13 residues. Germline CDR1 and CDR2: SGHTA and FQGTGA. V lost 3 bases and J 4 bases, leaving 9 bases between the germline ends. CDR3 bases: TGTGCCAGCAGCTTGTGGGGAGGAGAGACCCAGTACTTC. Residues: CASSLWGGETQYF.

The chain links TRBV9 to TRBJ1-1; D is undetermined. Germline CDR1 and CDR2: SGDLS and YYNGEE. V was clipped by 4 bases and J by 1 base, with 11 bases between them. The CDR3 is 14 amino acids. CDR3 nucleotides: TGTGCCAGCAGCCCAAGTTCCGGGAACACTGAAGCTTTCTTT. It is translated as CASSPSSGNTEAFF.

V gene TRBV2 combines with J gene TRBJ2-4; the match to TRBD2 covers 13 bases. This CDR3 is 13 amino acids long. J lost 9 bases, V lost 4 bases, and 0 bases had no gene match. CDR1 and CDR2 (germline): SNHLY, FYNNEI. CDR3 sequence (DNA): TGTGCCAGCAGTGGACTAGCGGGAGGCATTCAGTACTTC. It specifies CASSGLAGGIQYF.

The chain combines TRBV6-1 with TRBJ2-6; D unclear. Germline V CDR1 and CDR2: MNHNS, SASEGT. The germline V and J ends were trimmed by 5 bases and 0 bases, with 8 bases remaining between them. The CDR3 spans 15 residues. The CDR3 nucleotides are TGTGCCAGCAGTCCAGTGTCCTCTGGGGCCAACGTCCTGACTTTC. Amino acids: CASSPVSSGANVLTF.

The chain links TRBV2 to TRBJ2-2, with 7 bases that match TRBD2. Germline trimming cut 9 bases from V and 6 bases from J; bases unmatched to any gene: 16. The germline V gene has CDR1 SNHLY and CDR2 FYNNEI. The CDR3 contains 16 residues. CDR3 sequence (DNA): TGTGCCAGTCTCCATTTTGCGGGAGATGGTTCCGGGGAGCTGTTTTTT. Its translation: CASLHFAGDGSGELFF.